This TCR beta chain was captured by sequencing in a study of blood T cell repertoires in COVID-19. Germline CDR1 and CDR2: LNHDA and SQIVND (reference sequence). The CDR3 consists of 13 residues. V dropped 5 bases and J dropped 4; count of bases not matched to a gene: 4. This clone was counted between two and nine times. Measured with immunoSEQ multiplex PCR; TCRdb has only the in-frame clones, and not every one. Of hundreds of thousands of clones listed, around 90% are singletons. What was sequenced was peripheral blood. The chain combines TRBV19 with TRBJ2-5, with 7 bases aligning to TRBD2. The receptor's source is a human donor in a cohort sampled during active COVID-19. The chain's CDR3 is CASSLASGETQYF. DNA for the CDR3: TGTGCCAGTAGTTTAGCTAGCGGAGAGACCCAGTACTTC.